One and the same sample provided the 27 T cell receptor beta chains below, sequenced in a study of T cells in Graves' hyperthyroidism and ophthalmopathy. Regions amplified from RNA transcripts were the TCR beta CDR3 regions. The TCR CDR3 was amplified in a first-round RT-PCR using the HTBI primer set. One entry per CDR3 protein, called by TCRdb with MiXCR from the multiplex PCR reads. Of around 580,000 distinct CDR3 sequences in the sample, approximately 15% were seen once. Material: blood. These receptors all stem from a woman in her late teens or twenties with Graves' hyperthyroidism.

For the CDR3, the DNA is TGTGCCAGCAGTAACCCTAGCGGGGGATTCACAGATACGCAGTATTTT. Residues: CASSNPSGGFTDTQYF. V and J are TRBV25-1 and TRBJ2-3; 10 bases agree with TRBD2. V shed 5 bases, J shed 2 bases, and the junction held 7 bases outside the gene matches. The CDR3 extends over 16 amino acids. The germline gives CDR1 MGHDK, CDR2 SYGVNS.

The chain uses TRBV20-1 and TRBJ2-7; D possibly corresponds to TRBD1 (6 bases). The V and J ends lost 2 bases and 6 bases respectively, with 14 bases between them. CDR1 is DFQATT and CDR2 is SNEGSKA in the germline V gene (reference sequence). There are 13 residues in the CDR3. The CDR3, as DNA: TGCAGTGCTAGATTACAGGGCCCCTCCGAGCAGTACTTC. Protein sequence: CSARLQGPSEQYF.

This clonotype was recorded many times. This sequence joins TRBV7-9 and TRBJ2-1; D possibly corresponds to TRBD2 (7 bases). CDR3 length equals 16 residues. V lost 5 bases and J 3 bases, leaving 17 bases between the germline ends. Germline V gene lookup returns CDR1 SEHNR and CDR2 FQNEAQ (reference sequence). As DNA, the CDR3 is TGTGCCAGCAGCGGGCTAAGGGGGGGCCTCTACAATGAGCAGTTCTTC. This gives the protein CASSGLRGGLYNEQFF.

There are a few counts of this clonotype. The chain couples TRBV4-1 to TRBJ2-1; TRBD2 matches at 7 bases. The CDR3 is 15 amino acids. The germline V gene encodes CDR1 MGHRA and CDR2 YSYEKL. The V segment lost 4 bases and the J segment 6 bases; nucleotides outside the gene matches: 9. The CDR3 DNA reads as TGCGCCAGCAGCCCTGGACTAGTAGGCCCCAATGAGCAGTTCTTC. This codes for CASSPGLVGPNEQFF.

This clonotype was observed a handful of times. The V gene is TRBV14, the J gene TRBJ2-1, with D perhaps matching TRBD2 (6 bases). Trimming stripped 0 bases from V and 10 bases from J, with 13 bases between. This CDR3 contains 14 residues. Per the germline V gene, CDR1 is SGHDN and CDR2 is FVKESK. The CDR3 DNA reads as TGTGCCAGCAGCCAAGACGGCGGGGCCAGAGAGCAGTTCTTC. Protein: CASSQDGGAREQFF.

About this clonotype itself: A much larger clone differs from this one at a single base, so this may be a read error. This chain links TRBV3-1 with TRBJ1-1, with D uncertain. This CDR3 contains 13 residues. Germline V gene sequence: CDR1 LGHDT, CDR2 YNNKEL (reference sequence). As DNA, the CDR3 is TGTGCCAGCAACCAAGTGAGGGTGACTGAAGCTTTCTTT. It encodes CASNQVRVTEAFF.

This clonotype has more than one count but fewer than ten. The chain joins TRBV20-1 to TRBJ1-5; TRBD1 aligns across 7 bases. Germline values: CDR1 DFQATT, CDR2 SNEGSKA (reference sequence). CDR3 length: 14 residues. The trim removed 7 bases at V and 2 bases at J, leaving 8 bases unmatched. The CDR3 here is CSVRGPKGNQPQHF. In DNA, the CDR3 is TGCAGTGTTAGGGGGCCCAAGGGCAATCAGCCCCAGCATTTT.

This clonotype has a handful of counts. The CDR3 loop reads CASSRRDEDGYTF. The CDR3 coding sequence is TGTGCCAGCAGTCGGCGGGACGAGGATGGCTACACCTTC. This chain connects TRBV12-3 or TRBV12-4 to TRBJ1-2; a weak D match, TRBD1 (5 bases). The CDR3 is 13 amino acids. The germline V and J ends were trimmed by 5 bases and 6 bases, with 13 bases remaining between them.

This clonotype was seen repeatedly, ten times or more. Here the CDR3 DNA reads TGTGCCAGCAGTTTAGTCACCGGGACAGGAAGGTTCAATCAGCCCCAGCATTTT. Amino acid sequence: CASSLVTGTGRFNQPQHF. The chain is built from TRBV12-3 or TRBV12-4 and TRBJ1-5, with 8 bases matching TRBD1. The V segment lost 1 base and the J segment 3 bases; nucleotides outside the gene matches: 11. The CDR3 contains 18 residues.

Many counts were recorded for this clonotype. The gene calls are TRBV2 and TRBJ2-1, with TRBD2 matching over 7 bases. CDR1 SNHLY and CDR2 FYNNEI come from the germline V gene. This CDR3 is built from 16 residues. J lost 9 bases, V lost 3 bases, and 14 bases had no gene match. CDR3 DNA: TGTGCCAGCAGTGAGGAGTTTAGCGGGCTCGGGGGTGAGCAGTTCTTC. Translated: CASSEEFSGLGGEQFF.

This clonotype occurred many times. As DNA, the CDR3 is TGCAGTGCCCCATCAGGGCAGATCTACGAGCAGTACTTC. It yields the protein CSAPSGQIYEQYF. The chain links TRBV20-1 to TRBJ2-7, with D perhaps matching TRBD1 (5 bases). CDR3 size: 13 residues. Looked up from germline, CDR1 is DFQATT and CDR2 is SNEGSKA (reference sequence). The V end lost 6 bases, the J end lost 3 bases, and 15 bases lay between the germline ends.

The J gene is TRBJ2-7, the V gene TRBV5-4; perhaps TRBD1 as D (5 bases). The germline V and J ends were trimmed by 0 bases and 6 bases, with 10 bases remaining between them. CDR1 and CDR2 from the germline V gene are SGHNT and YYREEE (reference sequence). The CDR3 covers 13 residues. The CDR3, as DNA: TGTGCCAGCAGCTTGGGTTGGGGCTTCGAGCAGTACTTC. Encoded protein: CASSLGWGFEQYF.

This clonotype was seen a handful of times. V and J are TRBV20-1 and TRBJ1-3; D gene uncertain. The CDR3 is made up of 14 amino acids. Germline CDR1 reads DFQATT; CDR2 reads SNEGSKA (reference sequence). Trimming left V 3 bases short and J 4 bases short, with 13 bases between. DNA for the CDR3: TGCAGTGCTAGTGCGTCCTTAGCAGGAAACACCATATATTTT. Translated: CSASASLAGNTIYF.

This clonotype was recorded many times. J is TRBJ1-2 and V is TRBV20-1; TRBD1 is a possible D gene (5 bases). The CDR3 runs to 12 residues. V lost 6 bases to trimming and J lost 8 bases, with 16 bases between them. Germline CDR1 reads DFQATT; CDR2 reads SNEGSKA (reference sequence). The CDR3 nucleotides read TGCAGTGCAAAGGCAGGGCGCGGCGGCTACACCTTC. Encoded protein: CSAKAGRGGYTF.

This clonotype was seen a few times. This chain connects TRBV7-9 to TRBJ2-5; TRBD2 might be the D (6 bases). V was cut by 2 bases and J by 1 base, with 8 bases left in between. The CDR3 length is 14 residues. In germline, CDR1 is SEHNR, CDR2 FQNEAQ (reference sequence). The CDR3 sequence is CASSLFGGQETQYF. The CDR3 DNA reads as TGTGCCAGCAGCTTATTCGGGGGCCAAGAGACCCAGTACTTC.

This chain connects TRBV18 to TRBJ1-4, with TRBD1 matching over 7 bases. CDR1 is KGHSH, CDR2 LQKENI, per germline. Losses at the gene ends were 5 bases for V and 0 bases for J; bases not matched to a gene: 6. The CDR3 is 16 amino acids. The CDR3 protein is CASSMGQPATNEKLFF. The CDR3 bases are TGTGCCAGCTCAATGGGACAGCCGGCAACTAATGAAAAACTGTTTTTT. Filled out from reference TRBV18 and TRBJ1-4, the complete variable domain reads NAGVMQNPRHLVRRRGQEARLRCSPMKGHSHVYWYRQLPEEGLKFMVYLQKENIIDESGMPKERFSAEFPKEGPSILRIQQVVRGDSAAYFCASSMGQPATNEKLFFGSGTQLSVL.

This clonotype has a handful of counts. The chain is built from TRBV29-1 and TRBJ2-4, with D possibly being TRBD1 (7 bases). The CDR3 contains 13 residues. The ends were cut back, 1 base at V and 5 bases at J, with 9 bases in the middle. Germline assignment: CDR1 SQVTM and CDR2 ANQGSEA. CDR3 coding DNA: TGCAGCGTTGAAGCCAGGGGGGAAAACATTCAGTACTTC. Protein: CSVEARGENIQYF.

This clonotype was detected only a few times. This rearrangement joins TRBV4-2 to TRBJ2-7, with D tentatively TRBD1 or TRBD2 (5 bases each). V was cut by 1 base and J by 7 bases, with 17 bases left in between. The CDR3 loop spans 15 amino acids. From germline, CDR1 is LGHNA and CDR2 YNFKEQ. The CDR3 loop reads CASSQGSGPGFEQYF. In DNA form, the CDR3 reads TGTGCCAGCAGCCAAGGATCGGGACCGGGATTTGAGCAGTACTTC.

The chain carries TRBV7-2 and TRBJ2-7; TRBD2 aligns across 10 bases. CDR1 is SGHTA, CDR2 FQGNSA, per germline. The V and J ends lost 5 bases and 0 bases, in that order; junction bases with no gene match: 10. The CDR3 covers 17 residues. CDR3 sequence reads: CASSQPQRGGFSYEQYF. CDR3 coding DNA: TGTGCCAGCAGCCAACCCCAGCGGGGGGGATTCTCCTACGAGCAGTACTTC.

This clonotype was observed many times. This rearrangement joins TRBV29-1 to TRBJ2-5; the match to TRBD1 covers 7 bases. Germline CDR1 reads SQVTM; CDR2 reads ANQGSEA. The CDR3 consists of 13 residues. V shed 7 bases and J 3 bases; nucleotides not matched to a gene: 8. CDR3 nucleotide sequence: TGCAGCGGACGACAGGGCACCAAAGAGACCCAGTACTTC. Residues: CSGRQGTKETQYF.

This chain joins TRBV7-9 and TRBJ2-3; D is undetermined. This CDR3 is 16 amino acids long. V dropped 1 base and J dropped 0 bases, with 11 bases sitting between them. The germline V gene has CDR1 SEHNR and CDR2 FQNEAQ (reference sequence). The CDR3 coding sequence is TGTGCCAGCAGCTTAGAGTGGGGTTCCAGCACAGATACGCAGTATTTT. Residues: CASSLEWGSSTDTQYF.

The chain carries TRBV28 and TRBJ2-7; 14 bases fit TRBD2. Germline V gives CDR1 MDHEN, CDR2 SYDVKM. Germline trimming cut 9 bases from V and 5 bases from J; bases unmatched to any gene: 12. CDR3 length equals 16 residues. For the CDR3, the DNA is TGTGCCAGTCAACGACCGGGACTAGCGGGAGTGAACGAGCAGTACTTC. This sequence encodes CASQRPGLAGVNEQYF.

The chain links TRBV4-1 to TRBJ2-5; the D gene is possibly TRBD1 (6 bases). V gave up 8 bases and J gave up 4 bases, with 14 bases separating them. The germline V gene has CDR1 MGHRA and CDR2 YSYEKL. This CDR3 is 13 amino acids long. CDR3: CASSTGDTETQYF. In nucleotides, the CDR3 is TGCGCCAGCTCCACCGGGGACACAGAGACCCAGTACTTC.

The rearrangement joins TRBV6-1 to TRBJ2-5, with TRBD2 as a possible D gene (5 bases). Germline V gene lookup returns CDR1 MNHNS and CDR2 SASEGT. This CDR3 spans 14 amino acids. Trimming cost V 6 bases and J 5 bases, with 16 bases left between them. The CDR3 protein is CASSPLAATETQYF. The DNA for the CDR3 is TGTGCCAGCAGCCCCCTAGCTGCGACCGAGACCCAGTACTTC.

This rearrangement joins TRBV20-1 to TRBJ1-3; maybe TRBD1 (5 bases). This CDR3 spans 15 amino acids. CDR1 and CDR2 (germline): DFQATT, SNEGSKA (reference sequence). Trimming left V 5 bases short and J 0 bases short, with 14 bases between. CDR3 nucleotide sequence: TGCAGTGCTGCCCGACAGTCAAGCTCTGGAAACACCATATATTTT. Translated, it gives CSAARQSSSGNTIYF.

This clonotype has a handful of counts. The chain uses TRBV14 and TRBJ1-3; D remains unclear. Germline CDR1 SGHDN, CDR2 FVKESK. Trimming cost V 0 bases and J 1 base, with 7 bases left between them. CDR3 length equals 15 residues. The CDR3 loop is CASSQELKSGNTIYF. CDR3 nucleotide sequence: TGTGCCAGCAGCCAAGAACTGAAATCTGGAAACACCATATATTTT.

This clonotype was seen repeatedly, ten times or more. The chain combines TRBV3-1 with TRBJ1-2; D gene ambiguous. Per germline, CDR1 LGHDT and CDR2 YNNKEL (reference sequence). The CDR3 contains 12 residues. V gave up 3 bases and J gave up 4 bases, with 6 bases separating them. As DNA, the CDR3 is TGTGCCAGCAGCCAGGGTGGCTATGGCTACACCTTC. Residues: CASSQGGYGYTF.